Following are 32 T cell receptor beta chains from one sample sequenced in a study of cytomegalovirus exposure and HLA in healthy donors. 60 Vbeta and 13 Jbeta primers were used in PCR. TCRdb's table, derived via immunoSEQ multiplex PCR, lists solely in-frame clones and lacks some. The sample records 85,000 to 90,000 clones, less than 85% being singletons. Sequencing input: PBMCs. All receptors derive from a man in his forties in good health and CMV-seropositive.

This clone showed up just a few times. V is TRBV6-5 and J is TRBJ2-7; D unclear. Trimming took 6 bases from V and 2 from J, leaving 11 bases between them. The CDR3 is 13 amino acids. Germline assignment: CDR1 MNHEY and CDR2 SVGAGI. The CDR3 sequence is CASSAPLTYEQYF. CDR3 nucleotide sequence: TGTGCCAGCAGCGCTCCACTGACCTACGAGCAGTACTTC.

Notes on this clone: Sequence at one end of the junction differs from germline and may be a read error. V gene TRBV11-3 combines with J gene TRBJ2-2; possible D gene TRBD2, 5 bases. CDR1 and CDR2 (germline): SGHNT, YENEEA. This CDR3 spans 14 amino acids. CDR3 sequence: CASSFPTNTGELSF. The CDR3 nucleotides are TGTGCCAGCAGCTTTCCCACGAACACCGGGGAGCTGTCTTTT.

The chain couples TRBV11-3 to TRBJ2-1; D is possibly TRBD1 (6 bases). This CDR3 has 14 residues. The germline V gene has CDR1 SGHNT and CDR2 YENEEA. The germline V and J ends were trimmed by 0 bases and 7 bases, with 10 bases remaining between them. The CDR3 sequence: CASSLEGATNEQFF. The CDR3 DNA is TGTGCCAGCAGCTTAGAGGGGGCAACAAATGAGCAGTTCTTC.

This clone turned up a few times. The rearrangement uses TRBV6-1 and TRBJ1-4; no clear D gene. Trimming shortened V by 6 bases and J by 0 bases, and 8 bases separated the two germline ends. The V gene's germline CDR1 is MNHNS and CDR2 SASEGT. The CDR3 runs 14 residues. CDR3 coding DNA: TGTGCCAGCAGCCTTACAGCAACTAATGAAAAACTGTTTTTT. Amino acid sequence: CASSLTATNEKLFF.

This sequence joins TRBV4-1 and TRBJ1-5, with 9 bases that match TRBD1. The CDR3 is 13 residues long. V lost 6 bases, J lost 6 bases, and 3 bases stayed unmatched. The germline V gene has CDR1 MGHRA and CDR2 YSYEKL. CDR3 sequence reads: CASSLQGAQPQHF. CDR3 in DNA: TGCGCCAGCAGTCTACAGGGGGCTCAGCCCCAGCATTTT.

This clone appeared once. The chain employs TRBV2 and TRBJ2-6; D possibly corresponds to TRBD2 (6 bases). From germline, CDR1 is SNHLY and CDR2 FYNNEI. CDR3 length: 16 residues. Trimming took 6 bases from V and 0 from J, leaving 12 bases between them. CDR3 residues: CASRVAENSGANVLTF. In nucleotides, the CDR3 is TGTGCCAGCAGGGTAGCGGAAAACTCTGGGGCCAACGTCCTGACTTTC.

This rearrangement joins TRBV19 to TRBJ2-1; 10 bases are a match to TRBD2. Trimming took 3 bases from V and 4 from J; bases not matched to a gene: 3. This CDR3 is built from 15 residues. In germline, CDR1 is LNHDA, CDR2 SQIVND (reference sequence). CDR3 DNA: TGTGCCAGTAGTATGGTGACTAGCGGGTACAATGAGCAGTTCTTC. Translated, it gives CASSMVTSGYNEQFF. Supplemented by reference TRBV19 and TRBJ2-1, the full variable domain reads DGGITQSPKYLFRKEGQNVTLSCEQNLNHDAMYWYRQDPGQGLRLIYYSQIVNDFQKGDIAEGYSVSREKKESFPLTVTSAQKNPTAFYLCASSMVTSGYNEQFFGPGTRLTVL.

The V call is TRBV10-3, the J call TRBJ1-3, with 9 bases lining up with TRBD1. The CDR3 is made up of 17 amino acids. Germline trimming cut 6 bases from V and 0 bases from J; bases unmatched to any gene: 9. The germline CDR1 and CDR2 sequences are ENHRY and SYGVKD. The CDR3: CAIRPGQGSSSGNTIYF. The CDR3 DNA reads TGTGCCATCAGGCCGGGACAGGGTTCGAGCTCTGGAAACACCATATATTTT.

The chain carries TRBV6-6 and TRBJ2-5, with 7 bases fitting TRBD2. The junction had 5 bases not matched to a gene; V was cut back by 5 bases and J by 5 bases. The CDR3 is 13 residues long. Germline V lookup: CDR1 MNHNY, CDR2 SVGAGI (reference sequence). CDR3 sequence reads: CASSQWRGETQYF. The DNA of the CDR3 is TGTGCCAGCAGTCAATGGCGGGGGGAGACCCAGTACTTC.

This chain uses TRBV19 with TRBJ1-6, with D possibly being TRBD1 (6 bases). V was trimmed by 5 bases and J by 10 bases, leaving 18 bases between them. The germline V gene has CDR1 LNHDA and CDR2 SQIVND (reference sequence). The CDR3 has 15 amino acids. The DNA for the CDR3 is TGTGCCAGTAGTCTAGCAGGGGACATCAGGTCACCCCTCCACTTT. It specifies CASSLAGDIRSPLHF.

The chain combines TRBV6-1 with TRBJ1-5; no clear D. V shed 10 bases and J shed 0 bases, with 16 bases lying between them. Germline CDR1 and CDR2: MNHNS and SASEGT. The CDR3 is 15 residues long. CDR3 coding DNA: TGTGCCACCGAGGTAGAGGCGTATAGCAATCAGCCCCAGCATTTT. Protein sequence: CATEVEAYSNQPQHF.

This rearrangement joins TRBV5-4 to TRBJ2-1, with 8 bases identical to TRBD2. Germline CDR1 is SGHNT and CDR2 is YYREEE (reference sequence). V shed 3 bases and J 2 bases; nucleotides not matched to a gene: 16. This CDR3 is 19 amino acids long. CDR3 sequence reads: CASSSDRANSGMTYNEQFF. CDR3 in DNA: TGTGCCAGCAGCTCCGACCGTGCGAATAGCGGGATGACCTACAATGAGCAGTTCTTC.

This rearrangement joins TRBV10-3 to TRBJ1-5, with a possible D match to TRBD1 (5 bases). This CDR3 contains 14 residues. Between the trimmed V and J ends, which lost 5 bases and 4 bases, there was a span of 12 bases. Germline values: CDR1 ENHRY, CDR2 SYGVKD. Here the CDR3 reads CAISQGLGNQPQHF. CDR3 in DNA: TGTGCCATCAGTCAGGGTCTTGGGAATCAGCCCCAGCATTTT.

This clone was seen more than once but under ten times. CDR3 bases: TGTGCCAGCAGTGAAGTTGGACAGTCTGGAAACACCATATATTTT. Amino acids: CASSEVGQSGNTIYF. V gene TRBV2 combines with J gene TRBJ1-3; D is perhaps TRBD1 (6 bases). Germline V CDR1 and CDR2: SNHLY, FYNNEI. The V and J ends lost 1 base and 1 base respectively, with 8 bases between them. The CDR3 is 15 amino acids.

A few counts support this clone. The V and J genes are TRBV9 and TRBJ1-2; tentatively, D is TRBD1 (5 bases). The CDR3 totals 15 residues. CDR1 and CDR2 (germline): SGDLS, YYNGEE. The V end lost 3 bases, the J end lost 8 bases, and 20 bases lay between the germline ends. The CDR3 DNA reads TGTGCCAGCAGCGCTGGGGGACTTTCCCGGGAGGGCTACACCTTC. Its translation: CASSAGGLSREGYTF.

The V and J genes are TRBV11-2 and TRBJ1-4; 10 bases line up with TRBD1. V lost 2 bases, J lost 6 bases, and 12 bases stayed unmatched. Germline CDR1 reads SGHAT; CDR2 reads FQNNGV. The CDR3 consists of 18 residues. The CDR3 loop is CASSLNGWDRGLDEKLFF. The CDR3 DNA reads as TGTGCCAGCAGCTTAAATGGTTGGGACAGGGGTTTAGATGAAAAACTGTTTTTT.

The chain recombines TRBV11-2 with TRBJ1-2, with 9 bases fitting TRBD1. V was clipped by 1 base and J by 8 bases; unmatched bases: 8. The CDR3 loop spans 15 amino acids. CDR1 is SGHAT, CDR2 FQNNGV, per germline. CDR3 in DNA: TGTGCCAGCAGCTTAGCGGGCACAGGGGGCAAGGGCTACACCTTC. Translating gives CASSLAGTGGKGYTF.

The chain employs TRBV2 and TRBJ2-5, with D tentatively TRBD2 (6 bases). V lost 1 base, J lost 12 bases, and 12 bases lay in between. Per the germline V gene, CDR1 is SNHLY and CDR2 is FYNNEI. The CDR3 runs 12 residues. This CDR3 is CASSEGGEWEYF. The CDR3 DNA follows: TGTGCCAGCAGTGAAGGCGGGGAATGGGAGTACTTC. Full variable domain (missing parts from reference TRBV2 and TRBJ2-5): EPEVTQTPSHQVTQMGQEVILRCVPISNHLYFYWYRQILGQKVEFLVSFYNNEISEKSEIFDDQFSVERPDGSNFTLKIRSTKLEDSAMYFCASSEGGEWEYFGPGTRLLVL.

CDR3 sequence (DNA): TGTGCCAGCAGCCTGGTGGCTAGCGGGAGAAAGACCCAGTACTTC. Protein sequence: CASSLVASGRKTQYF. The V gene is TRBV6-5, the J gene TRBJ2-5; TRBD2 agrees at 10 bases. CDR3 length equals 15 residues. The V gene's germline CDR1 is MNHEY and CDR2 SVGAGI. The V and J ends lost 6 bases and 6 bases, in that order; junction bases with no gene match: 10.

V and J are TRBV12-1 and TRBJ2-5; the table names TRBD2, a call not compared with the DNA. The closer fit of TRBJ2-7 to the DNA end suggests the J call may be wrong. TRBV12-1 is labeled a pseudogene. This CDR3 spans 14 amino acids. The CDR3 nucleotides read TGTGCCAGCAGCTTGCCCGGGACTAGCGTCGAGCAGTACTTC. Translating it yields CASSLPGTSVEQYF.

The rearrangement links TRBV2 to TRBJ2-7; TRBD1 is a possible D gene (5 bases). CDR1 SNHLY and CDR2 FYNNEI come from the germline V gene. This CDR3 is built from 12 residues. V was shortened by 6 bases and J by 0 bases, with 6 bases between the two germline ends. Written as DNA, the CDR3 is TGTGCCAGCAGCGGACACTCCTACGAGCAGTACTTC. Translating gives CASSGHSYEQYF.

This chain connects TRBV5-4 to TRBJ2-1, with 8 bases that match TRBD2. Germline V gene sequence: CDR1 SGHNT, CDR2 YYREEE (reference sequence). The CDR3 loop spans 16 amino acids. V was pared by 0 bases and J by 7 bases, with 9 bases of the junction left unmatched. CDR3 nucleotide sequence: TGTGCCAGCAGCTTGGGGGGGCGGGAGGCCCTGAATGAGCAGTTCTTC. This codes for CASSLGGREALNEQFF.

This clone came up a few times. The CDR3 reads CASSSYGDSGNTIYF. DNA for the CDR3: TGCGCCAGCAGCTCCTACGGGGACTCGGGAAACACCATATATTTT. V usage is TRBV5-1 and J usage is TRBJ1-3; TRBD1 is a possible D gene (5 bases). Germline V gene sequence: CDR1 SGHRS, CDR2 YFSETQ. Trimming cost V 3 bases and J 4 bases, with 14 bases left between them. The CDR3 is 15 residues long.

The V call is TRBV15, the J call TRBJ1-2; maybe TRBD1 (5 bases). This CDR3 has 11 amino acids. The V end lost 8 bases, the J end lost 7 bases, and 11 bases lay between the germline ends. CDR1 is LNHNV, CDR2 YYDKDF, per germline (reference sequence). CDR3 in DNA: TGTGCCACCGGTGGGGGGTTTGGCTACACCTTC. Translated: CATGGGFGYTF.

J is TRBJ2-2 and V is TRBV25-1, with D possibly being TRBD1 (6 bases). Between the trimmed V and J ends, which lost 3 bases and 0 bases, there was a span of 14 bases. The CDR3 has 17 amino acids. Germline V gives CDR1 MGHDK, CDR2 SYGVNS. The CDR3 sequence is CASSEARTDPNTGELFF. The CDR3 DNA follows: TGTGCCAGCAGTGAGGCGAGGACAGACCCGAACACCGGGGAGCTGTTTTTT. The full variable domain, in which reference TRBV25-1 and TRBJ2-2 provide the parts outside the CDR3, is EADIYQTPRYLVIGTGKKITLECSQTMGHDKMYWYQQDPGMELHLIHYSYGVNSTEKGDLSSESTVSRIRTEHFPLTLESARPSHTSQYLCASSEARTDPNTGELFFGEGSRLTVL.

This chain connects TRBV2 to TRBJ1-6; perhaps TRBD1 as D (5 bases). CDR3 length: 12 amino acids. Germline CDR1 reads SNHLY; CDR2 reads FYNNEI. V gave up 6 bases and J gave up 10 bases, with 10 bases separating them. The chain's CDR3 is CASRLQGSPLHF. CDR3 DNA: TGTGCCAGCAGGCTCCAGGGATCACCCCTCCACTTT.

The DNA of the CDR3 is TGCGCCAGCAGCCAAGTGGGGGGTGGTGGGGCCAACGTCCTGACTTTC. Translating it yields CASSQVGGGGANVLTF. This sequence joins TRBV4-1 and TRBJ2-6; a possible D gene is TRBD2 (6 bases). Trimming took 1 base from V and 3 from J, leaving 10 bases between them. The CDR3 runs 16 residues. Germline-derived CDR1 and CDR2 are MGHRA and YSYEKL.

CDR3 residues: CASKKGQGDNQPQHF. Here the CDR3 DNA reads TGTGCCAGCAAAAAGGGACAGGGTGACAATCAGCCCCAGCATTTT. This chain joins TRBV6-6 and TRBJ1-5; TRBD1 agrees at 9 bases. The trim removed 7 bases at V and 3 bases at J, leaving 7 bases unmatched. Germline assignment: CDR1 MNHNY and CDR2 SVGAGI (reference sequence). CDR3 length: 15 amino acids.

This chain joins TRBV9 and TRBJ2-1; D possibly corresponds to TRBD1 (7 bases). The CDR3 consists of 15 residues. Germline CDR1 reads SGDLS; CDR2 reads YYNGEE. V gave up 4 bases and J gave up 10 bases, with 21 bases separating them. The DNA of the CDR3 is TGTGCCAGCAGCCTACAGGGGACTCTAGTGGGAGAGCAGTTCTTC. Its protein product is CASSLQGTLVGEQFF.

The chain uses TRBV5-1 and TRBJ1-2, with TRBD1 matching over 8 bases. The V gene end was trimmed by 0 bases and the J gene end by 8 bases; junction bases not matched to a gene: 12. CDR3 length: 16 residues. Germline values: CDR1 SGHRS, CDR2 YFSETQ. The CDR3 DNA sequence: TGCGCCAGCAGCTTGGTCCCCCCCCAGGGGGCAAGCGGCTACACCTTC. It yields the protein CASSLVPPQGASGYTF.

The chain employs TRBV6-6 and TRBJ2-7, with 8 bases matching TRBD1. In germline, CDR1 is MNHNY, CDR2 SVGAGI (reference sequence). The ends lost 2 bases at V and 1 base at J; junction bases unmatched: 7. The CDR3 totals 16 residues. The CDR3 DNA follows: TGTGCCAGCAGTTACCCCCCGGACAGGGAATCCTACGAGCAGTACTTC. This codes for CASSYPPDRESYEQYF.

The chain carries TRBV28 and TRBJ1-2; 11 bases line up with TRBD1. This CDR3 is 16 amino acids long. V trimming: 9 bases; J trimming: 4 bases; junction bases outside the gene matches: 13. Germline CDR1 MDHEN, CDR2 SYDVKM. CDR3 nucleotides: TGTGCCAGTAAAAGGACAGGGGGCGCGTCTGGCTATGGCTACACCTTC. The encoded protein is CASKRTGGASGYGYTF.